The 18 T cell receptor beta chains below all came from one sample that was sequenced in a study of T cell repertoires in ileal Crohn's disease. Time point given: neoterminal ileum biopsy at postoperative endoscopy, about 6 months after surgery. Sequencing was performed with immunoSEQ multiplex PCR; in TCRdb, only in-frame clones are kept and a portion is missing. The sample yields about 60,000 clones, roughly nine tenths seen once. Sequenced input: ileal tissue. All receptors derive from an adult with Crohn's disease.

This clone was observed a handful of times. An end of the junction does not agree with germline; a read error may underlie this. The chain recombines TRBV10-3 with TRBJ2-7; 8 bases fit TRBD2. The CDR3 is 12 residues long. CDR1 and CDR2 from the germline V gene are ENHRY and SYGVKD. Here the CDR3 DNA reads TGTGCCATCAGTGGGCGGGAGGCCGCCCCGGTCTTC. Translation: CAISGREAAPVF.

The chain joins TRBV11-2 to TRBJ2-3; TRBD2 matches 10 bases. The CDR3 consists of 15 residues. Losses at the gene ends were 1 base for V and 6 bases for J; bases not matched to a gene: 4. Germline V gene lookup returns CDR1 SGHAT and CDR2 FQNNGV. The CDR3 bases are TGTGCCAGCAGCTTAGGGGGACTAGCGATGGATACGCAGTATTTT. Its translation is CASSLGGLAMDTQYF.

This chain uses TRBV7-2 with TRBJ1-1; TRBD1 is a possible D gene (6 bases). The V end lost 4 bases, the J end lost 4 bases, and 10 bases lay between the germline ends. Germline assignment: CDR1 SGHTA and CDR2 FQGNSA. This CDR3 is 13 amino acids long. The CDR3 region is CASSSTRGTEAFF. The DNA of the CDR3 is TGTGCCAGCAGCTCAACCAGGGGCACTGAAGCTTTCTTT.

The rearrangement links TRBV7-3 to TRBJ1-1; 9 bases align to TRBD1. The ends lost 4 bases at V and 6 bases at J; junction bases unmatched: 3. The CDR3 totals 13 residues. Germline V lookup: CDR1 SGHTA, CDR2 FQGTGA. The CDR3 coding sequence is TGTGCCAGCAGCTCGGACAGGGGATCTGAAGCTTTCTTT. This translates into CASSSDRGSEAFF.

The gene calls are TRBV30 and TRBJ1-4; a possible D gene is TRBD1 (6 bases). Germline loops: CDR1 GTSNPN, CDR2 SVGIG (reference sequence). CDR3 length: 17 residues. Trimming took 1 base from V and 0 from J, leaving 15 bases between them. CDR3 amino acids: CAWSGKTGSATNEKLFF. The CDR3 nucleotides are TGTGCCTGGAGTGGGAAGACAGGTTCAGCAACTAATGAAAAACTGTTTTTT. Full variable domain (remainder filled in from reference TRBV30 and TRBJ1-4): SQTIHQWPATLVQPVGSPLSLECTVEGTSNPNLYWYRQAAGRGLQLLFYSVGIGQISSEVPQNLSASRPQDRQFILSSKKLLLSDSGFYLCAWSGKTGSATNEKLFFGSGTQLSVL.

The CDR3 loop is CASSPSGLHNYGYTF. For the CDR3, the DNA is TGTGCCAGCTCACCCTCGGGACTCCACAACTATGGCTACACCTTC. The J gene is TRBJ1-2, the V gene TRBV18; D perhaps matches TRBD1 (5 bases). Germline loops: CDR1 KGHSH, CDR2 LQKENI. V lost 3 bases and J 2 bases, leaving 13 bases between the germline ends. The CDR3 spans 15 residues.

The V and J genes are TRBV9 and TRBJ2-5, with D maybe TRBD1 (6 bases). The CDR3 sequence is 12 residues long. V was trimmed by 7 bases and J by 4 bases, leaving 11 bases between them. From germline, CDR1 is SGDLS and CDR2 YYNGEE. CDR3 residues: CASGRDTETQYF. DNA for the CDR3: TGTGCCAGCGGCCGGGACACAGAGACCCAGTACTTC.

The chain combines TRBV6-6 with TRBJ2-7, with 8 bases identical to TRBD2. The length of the CDR3 is 13 residues. After removal of 6 bases from V and 6 bases from J, the junction contained 7 bases not matched to a gene. Germline-derived CDR1 and CDR2 are MNHNY and SVGAGI (reference sequence). The CDR3 sequence is CASSRGGSGEQYF. CDR3 nucleotides: TGTGCCAGCAGCCGGGGGGGTAGCGGCGAGCAGTACTTC.

The DNA of the CDR3 is TGTGCCAGTGGCAGGGGGCAACCAGGCCCAGATACGCAGTATTTT. This translates into CASGRGQPGPDTQYF. J is TRBJ2-3 and V is TRBV19; TRBD1 matches 8 bases. The CDR3 covers 15 residues. Germline V gene data show CDR1 as LNHDA and CDR2 as SQIVND (reference sequence). The trim removed 8 bases at V and 4 bases at J, leaving 11 bases unmatched.

The chain links TRBV5-6 to TRBJ1-1; D call uncertain. V lost 2 bases to trimming and J lost 1 base, with 6 bases between them. CDR1 is SGHDT and CDR2 is YYEEEE in the germline V gene. The CDR3 has 13 amino acids. The CDR3 DNA reads TGTGCCAGCAGCTTTGGAGGGAACACTGAAGCTTTCTTT. Translating gives CASSFGGNTEAFF.

V gene TRBV29-1 combines with J gene TRBJ1-1, with a tentative D call TRBD1 (6 bases). Germline-derived CDR1 and CDR2 are SQVTM and ANQGSEA. Trimming took 6 bases from V and 0 from J, leaving 14 bases between them. The CDR3 covers 14 residues. The CDR3 DNA follows: TGCAGCGTGGGAAAACAGGGAGTGAACACTGAAGCTTTCTTT. It codes for CSVGKQGVNTEAFF.

J is TRBJ2-1 and V is TRBV18; 9 bases line up with TRBD1. The trim removed 4 bases at V and 10 bases at J, leaving 5 bases unmatched. There are 13 residues in the CDR3. Germline V lookup: CDR1 KGHSH, CDR2 LQKENI. In DNA, the CDR3 is TGTGCCAGCTCACAATTGGGACAGGGAGAGCAGTTCTTC. Translation gives CASSQLGQGEQFF.

V usage is TRBV29-1 and J usage is TRBJ2-3; D is uncertain. Per the germline V gene, CDR1 is SQVTM and CDR2 is ANQGSEA. The length of the CDR3 is 14 residues. Trimming cost V 4 bases and J 2 bases, with 13 bases left between them. The CDR3 sequence is CSVGQAPTTDTQYF. The CDR3 region has the DNA TGCAGCGTTGGTCAAGCGCCGACCACAGATACGCAGTATTTT.

J is TRBJ1-1 and V is TRBV6-1; a possible D gene is TRBD1 (6 bases). This CDR3 comprises 14 residues. The germline V and J ends were trimmed by 7 bases and 1 base, with 13 bases remaining between them. Germline CDR1 reads MNHNS; CDR2 reads SASEGT. CDR3 region: CASKSMDRNTEAFF. The CDR3 nucleotides are TGTGCCAGCAAATCCATGGACAGGAACACTGAAGCTTTCTTT.

This clone was detected only once. The chain uses TRBV9 and TRBJ2-3; the D gene is possibly TRBD1 (6 bases). The germline gives CDR1 SGDLS, CDR2 YYNGEE. CDR3 length: 15 residues. Deletions cut 4 bases from V and 1 base from J, with 13 bases between. The DNA for the CDR3 is TGTGCCAGCAGCCAAACGCAGGGGCGCACAGATACGCAGTATTTT. Its protein product is CASSQTQGRTDTQYF.

The chain carries TRBV9 and TRBJ1-5, with D uncertain. CDR3 length equals 13 residues. V lost 1 base and J lost 9, with 11 bases in between. Germline V lookup: CDR1 SGDLS, CDR2 YYNGEE. In DNA form, the CDR3 reads TGTGCCAGCAGCGTAATGGAGGTCGGGCCCCAGCATTTT. Translation gives CASSVMEVGPQHF. The full variable domain, rest sourced from reference TRBV9 and TRBJ1-5, is DSGVTQTPKHLITATGQRVTLRCSPRSGDLSVYWYQQSLDQGLQFLIQYYNGEERAKGNILERFSAQQFPDLHSELNLSSLELGDSALYFCASSVMEVGPQHFGDGTRLSIL.

This chain links TRBV10-3 with TRBJ2-7; D remains ambiguous. The CDR3 sequence is 13 residues long. Germline V lookup: CDR1 ENHRY, CDR2 SYGVKD. V lost 4 bases, J lost 0 bases, and 7 bases lay in between. The CDR3 DNA sequence: TGTGCCATCAGTGGCAGTCGCTCCTACGAGCAGTACTTC. It translates to CAISGSRSYEQYF.

This rearrangement joins TRBV2 to TRBJ1-1; D ambiguous. Germline V CDR1 and CDR2: SNHLY, FYNNEI. There are 13 residues in the CDR3. Trimming removed 10 bases at V and 2 bases at J, with 14 bases between. In nucleotides, the CDR3 is TGTGCCACGGGGAGTCTGGTAAACACTGAAGCTTTCTTT. Amino acid sequence: CATGSLVNTEAFF.